This T cell receptor (beta chain) came from a study of neurological immune-mediated disorders (dated by TCRdb to about 2019). General notes on the study: Peripheral blood TCR-beta repertoires from HTLV-I-associated myelopathy (HAM/TSP) patients, multiple sclerosis patients and healthy controls were compared by UMI-based sequencing. Longitudinal samples, technical triplicates and paired sorted CD4+ and CD8+ T-cell subsets, alongside PBMC samples, were included among the approximately 99 TCR-beta libraries. The cohort included some 68 subjects: roughly 14 with HAM/TSP, some 34 with multiple sclerosis, and around 20 healthy controls. Longitudinal HAM/TSP donors and healthy donors each had 3 time-points at intervals of roughly 3-40 months. What the authors observed across the whole study: No identical CDR3 amino acid sequences were shared among expanded clones across subjects, suggesting private TCR-beta repertoires in all groups. The highest TCR clonal expansion was observed in HAM/TSP patients, whereas the lowest was observed in MS patients, even when compared with healthy controls.

cDNA was synthesized by template-switch 5'RACE using a primer carrying a 10-nucleotide random unique molecular identifier by which each TCR transcript was tagged. Every sequencing run yielded over 170 million TCR-beta sequences covering 15-18 subjects. The RNeasy kit was used to extract total RNA. Using the KAPA Real-time Library Amplification kit, TCR-beta VDJ regions were amplified with primers for the TCR constant region and the 5'RACE anchor. A first PCR added sample indexes and Illumina adaptors, and a second PCR then raised library yield. After Ampure bead purification, the roughly 650 bp TCR product was size-selected on a 2% E-gel SizeSelection system. Library quality was checked on a Bioanalyzer, concentration was measured with Qubit, and libraries were quantified with the Kapa Library Quantification kit before pooling. Libraries were sequenced paired-end 2 x 150 bp on an Illumina HiSeq 2500. To increase sequence diversity, roughly 24-32% phiX was spiked into each library pool. The original methods were these. Quality-filtered reads were processed with the UMI-based MiGEC pipeline, which removed over 80% of raw TCR sequences during error correction. IMGT germline references were used for alignment of VDJ genes, and clonotypes were defined by a unique CDR3 amino acid sequence together with V-J genes. Clonal expansion, Shannon diversity, and CDR3 relatedness (CalcPairwiseDistances, ClusterSamples) were evaluated with VDJtools, and phylogenetic trees were built with CLCbio workbench. Expanded clones were defined as having at least 8 unique UMIs, based on coefficient-of-variation modelling across technical triplicates. Starting from the raw public reads, TCRdb applied fastp trimming at Q25, assembled clones with MiXCR and retained in-frame beta chains. Rows matching on CDR3 protein sequence are summarized as one entry with the most common DNA and genes. The V and J calls reflect TCRdb's pipeline rather than the authors' work. For this sample the table gives approximately 82,000 distinct CDR3 sequences, of which about 12% were detected only once. Approximately 5% of the sample comes from the top ten.

This specimen's time point label, interpreted: longitudinal time-point 2. Unsorted PBMC libraries were generated from 2 million PBMCs stored in RNAlater at -80 °C until RNA extraction. PBMCs were separated from peripheral blood using Ficoll-Hypaque density gradient centrifugation and then cryopreserved in liquid nitrogen. Per the germline V gene, SNHLY is the CDR1 and FYNNEI is the CDR2. The V end loses 6 bases and the J end loses 2 bases, and a stretch of 13 bases separates them. From its cysteine to its phenylalanine, the CDR3 spans 14 amino acids. Only the CDR3 part of the read is kept: 42 bases, read in frame from the first base. This clonotype came up many times. What antigen it recognizes has not been identified. Base qualities are not provided; no much larger clone lies one nucleotide away.

This clonotype was sampled from a female donor with HTLV-1-associated myelopathy (HAM/TSP). This chain is built from TRBV2 and TRBJ1-1; TRBD1 is a possible D gene, resting on 6 matching bases. Sequenced material: PBMCs. The CDR3 region: CASREGRGNTEAFF. Here is the DNA: TGTGCCAGCAGGGAGGGCAGGGGCAACACTGAAGCTTTCTTT.